This T cell receptor beta chain was found in a study of blood T cell repertoires in COVID-19. Study at large: Acute and convalescent COVID-19 specimens originated in the United States, Italy and Spain. The analysed material was cDNA or gDNA that came from T cells, B-cell-depleted T cells, or PBMCs.

V was pared by 7 bases and J by 0 bases, with 15 bases between. Germline V gene sequence: CDR1 SNHLY, CDR2 FYNNEI. This CDR3 region has 15 residues. Authors' methods: Reference gene primer amplification gave estimated nucleated cell counts. The data were produced by immunoSEQ multiplex PCR, yet TCRdb's version contains in-frame clones alone and is incomplete. Clonal size and the V and J genes are those of that table, whereas D and trimming came from the DNA. The profile shows 20,000 to 25,000 clones, around 86% of them singletons. This clone has just a few counts. The clonotype comes from a human donor with active COVID-19. The donor label of this sample is uncertain. The V and J genes are TRBV2 and TRBJ2-5, with a possible D match to TRBD2 (6 bases). The specimen was peripheral blood. The CDR3 nucleotides are TGTGCCAGCAAGGGACTGGTGGGGTACCAAGAGACCCAGTACTTC. Translation: CASKGLVGYQETQYF. Looking up the rest from reference TRBV2 and TRBJ2-5 gives the full variable domain: EPEVTQTPSHQVTQMGQEVILRCVPISNHLYFYWYRQILGQKVEFLVSFYNNEISEKSEIFDDQFSVERPDGSNFTLKIRSTKLEDSAMYFCASKGLVGYQETQYFGPGTRLLVL.